One and the same sample provided the 31 T cell receptor beta chains below, sequenced in a study of T cells in women clearing cervical HPV infection. TCRdb's copy holds only in-frame clones and misses some; the assay was immunoSEQ multiplex PCR. This sample carries around 41,000 clones, with about 8% going to the ten biggest clones. Input material: blood buffy coat. The origin of the receptors is a woman between 18 and 70 years old with a cervical HPV16 infection that either progressed to CIN3+ or cleared (not recorded which).

As for this clone: With the read ending 3 residues before the CDR3 end, the germline J gene is used to fill in that end. This rearrangement joins TRBV6-4 to TRBJ2-1, with TRBD1 identical over 7 bases. The CDR3 totals 13 residues. With 6 bases clipped from V and 6 bases from J, the junction kept 5 bases outside the gene matches. In germline, CDR1 is MRHNA, CDR2 SNTAGT. The covered CDR3 bases are TGTGCCAGCAGGGGACAGCAAGGCAATGAG. It specifies CASRGQQGNE. The whole CDR3 sequence is CASRGQQGNEQFF.

In regard to this clone: One end of the junction does not line up with germline, which may come from a read error. The read ends 3 residues shy of where the CDR3 ends; the end is completed using the germline J gene. The chain carries TRBV14 and TRBJ1-3; TRBD1 might be the D (5 bases). This CDR3 spans 16 amino acids. The germline V gene encodes CDR1 SGHDN and CDR2 FVKESK. The sequenced CDR3 bases are TGTGCCAGCAGCCAGCCAGACAGCCACCCTGGAGACACC. Amino acid sequence: CASSQPDSHPGDT. From start to end, the CDR3 is CASSQPDSHPGDTIYF.

As regards this clone: The read ends 3 residues shy of where the CDR3 ends; the end is completed using the germline J gene. This chain links TRBV7-3 with TRBJ1-1; D might be TRBD1 (6 bases). Per germline, CDR1 SGHTA and CDR2 FQGTGA. Trimming left V 1 base short and J 1 base short, with 10 bases between. The CDR3 has 15 residues. The DNA read from the CDR3 is TGTGCCAGCAGCTTAAATACAGGGTGGAACACTGAA. Its translation: CASSLNTGWNTE. The CDR3 reads in full as CASSLNTGWNTEAFF.

As for this clone: The read is 3 residues too short to cover the CDR3 end, so that end is filled in from the germline J gene. The J gene is TRBJ1-1, the V gene TRBV9; TRBD1 is a possible D gene (5 bases). The germline V and J ends were trimmed by 3 bases and 4 bases, with 10 bases remaining between them. This CDR3 contains 13 residues. Germline V gives CDR1 SGDLS, CDR2 YYNGEE. CDR3 DNA (partial): TGTGCCAGCAGCGCACAGGAAGGCACTGAA. Amino acid sequence: CASSAQEGTE. The entire CDR3 sequence reads CASSAQEGTEAFF.

Comments on this clone: The sequenced fragment ends 3 residues before the CDR3 boundary, so the rest is inferred from the germline J gene. This chain joins TRBV20-1 and TRBJ2-7; 9 bases map to TRBD2. With 6 bases clipped from V and 5 bases from J, the junction kept 8 bases outside the gene matches. CDR1 DFQATT and CDR2 SNEGSKA come from the germline V gene (reference sequence). CDR3 length: 13 amino acids. The covered CDR3 bases are TGCAGTGCCAATAGCGGGAGCCGGAACGAG. It encodes CSANSGSRNE. The full CDR3 is CSANSGSRNEQYF.

About this clone: The CDR3 is cut off 3 residues early in the read; its end comes from the germline J gene. The chain is built from TRBV20-1 and TRBJ2-2, with 9 bases lining up with TRBD1. Germline CDR1 is DFQATT and CDR2 is SNEGSKA (reference sequence). The CDR3 loop spans 16 amino acids. Trimming removed 0 bases from V and 3 bases from J; junction bases left unmatched: 5. The CDR3 loop reads CSAREDRGWDTGELFF. The CDR3 bases that were read are TGCAGTGCTAGAGAGGACAGGGGCTGGGACACCGGGGAG.

Remarks on this clone: The read gets to within 3 residues of the CDR3 end, and the germline J gene fills in the rest. The chain is built from TRBV20-1 and TRBJ1-6, with 7 bases matching TRBD1. This CDR3 has 13 residues. The trim removed 4 bases at V and 10 bases at J, leaving 7 bases unmatched. CDR1 is DFQATT, CDR2 SNEGSKA, per germline (reference sequence). The DNA read from the CDR3 is TGCAGTGCTACTACAGGGGTTCGGTCACCC. Encoded protein: CSATTGVRSP. The CDR3 in full is CSATTGVRSPLHF.

To note about this clone: The read ends 3 residues shy of where the CDR3 ends; the end is completed using the germline J gene. The chain joins TRBV19 to TRBJ2-1; 11 positions match TRBD2. Germline loops: CDR1 LNHDA, CDR2 SQIVND (reference sequence). Trimming took 5 bases from V and 4 from J; bases not matched to a gene: 4. CDR3 size: 15 residues. CDR3 in amino acids: CASSYTSGGYNEQFF. CDR3 bases read: TGTGCCAGTAGTTATACTAGCGGGGGATACAATGAG. Based on the CDR3 plus reference TRBV19 and TRBJ2-1, the full variable domain is DGGITQSPKYLFRKEGQNVTLSCEQNLNHDAMYWYRQDPGQGLRLIYYSQIVNDFQKGDIAEGYSVSREKKESFPLTVTSAQKNPTAFYLCASSYTSGGYNEQFFGPGTRLTVL.

For this clone: The CDR3 end is not reached by the read, which stops 3 residues before it; the germline J gene fills it in. V is TRBV19 and J is TRBJ1-4, with TRBD1 as a possible D gene (6 bases). Germline lookup yields CDR1 LNHDA and CDR2 SQIVND (reference sequence). The CDR3 extends over 11 amino acids. CDR3 in amino acids: CASMDKGGLFF. The DNA read from the CDR3 is TGTGCCAGTATGGATAAAGGGGGA.

Of note for this clone: Sequencing ends 3 residues short of the CDR3 end; the germline J gene provides the rest. V and J are TRBV9 and TRBJ2-5, with TRBD1 as a possible D gene (6 bases). This CDR3 has 14 residues. Germline V lookup: CDR1 SGDLS, CDR2 YYNGEE. V lost 0 bases, J lost 4 bases, and 10 bases lay in between. This chain's CDR3 is CASSVDQGRETQYF. The sequenced part of the CDR3 DNA is TGTGCCAGCAGCGTAGATCAGGGGCGAGAGACC.

The CDR3 protein is CASSPTGVAYEQYF. The covered CDR3 bases are TGTGCCAGCAGCCCGACAGGGGTTGCCTACGAG. V usage is TRBV7-2 and J usage is TRBJ2-7; 8 bases match TRBD1. Read data end 3 residues before the CDR3 end; the end is taken from the germline J gene. Trimming cost V 5 bases and J 2 bases; bases outside gene matches: 5. Germline values: CDR1 SGHTA, CDR2 FQGNSA. This CDR3 is built from 14 residues.

In regard to this clone: The read gets to within 3 residues of the CDR3 end, and the germline J gene fills in the rest. The gene calls are TRBV5-6 and TRBJ2-7; no clear D gene. The CDR3 totals 12 residues. The V gene's germline CDR1 is SGHDT and CDR2 YYEEEE. V lost 0 bases to trimming and J lost 4 bases, with 5 bases between them. CDR3: CASSLARYEQYF. The sequenced part of the CDR3 DNA is TGTGCCAGCAGCTTGGCCCGTTACGAG.

The CDR3 DNA, read in part, is TGTGCCAGCAGCTCGTACAATCAGCCC. The encoded protein is CASSSYNQP. In full, the CDR3 is CASSSYNQPQHF. This chain links TRBV7-2 with TRBJ1-5; D gene unclear. The read comes to an end 3 residues before the CDR3 does, leaving the germline J gene to fill in the end. Trimming pared 4 bases from V and 3 bases from J, leaving 4 bases between. This CDR3 is built from 12 residues. CDR1 is SGHTA, CDR2 FQGNSA, per germline.

The CDR3 bases that were read are TGCGCCAGCAGCTTGGAAGCACTAGCGGTCACAGATACG. Protein sequence: CASSLEALAVTDT. In full, the CDR3 reads CASSLEALAVTDTQYF. V is TRBV5-1 and J is TRBJ2-3; 8 bases are a match to TRBD2. The read terminates 3 residues ahead of where the CDR3 ends, so the germline J gene completes it. From germline, CDR1 is SGHRS and CDR2 YFSETQ. The V segment lost 0 bases and the J segment 2 bases; nucleotides outside the gene matches: 5. The CDR3 totals 16 residues.

About this clone itself: Read data end 3 residues before the CDR3 end; the end is taken from the germline J gene. The J gene is TRBJ2-7, the V gene TRBV7-9; D not certain. The CDR3 consists of 12 residues. Trimming shortened V by 4 bases and J by 5 bases, and 9 bases separated the two germline ends. CDR1 is SEHNR, CDR2 FQNEAQ, per germline (reference sequence). The CDR3 sequence: CASSSERDEQYF. The sequenced part of the CDR3 DNA is TGTGCCAGCAGCTCTGAAAGGGACGAG.

Of note for this clone: The missing CDR3 end, 3 residues past where the read stops, is filled in from the germline J gene. The chain has TRBV18 and TRBJ2-3; D is ambiguous. CDR3 length equals 17 residues. V was clipped by 0 bases and J by 0 bases, with 13 bases between them. Germline CDR1 KGHSH, CDR2 LQKENI. The sequenced part of the CDR3 DNA is TGTGCCAGCTCACCACCGAACAAAACACATAGCACAGATACG. Residues: CASSPPNKTHSTDT. In full, the CDR3 is CASSPPNKTHSTDTQYF.

In regard to this clone: The DNA ends 3 residues before the CDR3 does, and the rest of the CDR3 is filled in from the germline J gene. V gene TRBV30 combines with J gene TRBJ1-5; no firm D call. Germline V gives CDR1 GTSNPN, CDR2 SVGIG (reference sequence). CDR3 length equals 16 residues. V lost 5 bases and J lost 2, with 19 bases in between. CDR3 bases read: TGTGCCTGGGCAATGGCGCGGGAGGGCGGCAATCAGCCC. It yields the protein CAWAMAREGGNQP. The full CDR3 protein is CAWAMAREGGNQPQHF.

As concerns this clone: The read ends 3 residues shy of where the CDR3 ends; the end is completed using the germline J gene. The chain joins TRBV2 to TRBJ1-1; D is uncertain. Germline values: CDR1 SNHLY, CDR2 FYNNEI. The germline V and J ends were trimmed by 6 bases and 1 base, with 9 bases remaining between them. CDR3 length: 13 residues. The CDR3 loop is CASREAPNTEAFF. The DNA read from the CDR3 is TGTGCCAGCAGAGAGGCCCCGAACACTGAA.

On this clone: From the germline J gene comes the end of the CDR3, since the read stops 3 residues before it. The chain carries TRBV2 and TRBJ1-1; 7 nucleotides match TRBD1. V gave up 11 bases and J gave up 7 bases; unmatched junction bases: 13. Germline V lookup: CDR1 SNHLY, CDR2 FYNNEI. The CDR3 totals 13 residues. The part of the CDR3 DNA that was read is TGTGCCTTACCCTGGACAGGCTTAGGTGAA. Residues: CALPWTGLGE. The full CDR3 sequence reads CALPWTGLGEAFF. Complete variable domain (other parts from reference TRBV2 and TRBJ1-1): EPEVTQTPSHQVTQMGQEVILRCVPISNHLYFYWYRQILGQKVEFLVSFYNNEISEKSEIFDDQFSVERPDGSNFTLKIRSTKLEDSAMYFCALPWTGLGEAFFGQGTRLTVV.

Note on this clone: The CDR3 end falls 3 residues outside the read, so it is completed with the germline J gene. This chain links TRBV19 with TRBJ2-3; TRBD2 aligns across 7 bases. V dropped 3 bases and J dropped 5; count of bases not matched to a gene: 17. Germline V lookup: CDR1 LNHDA, CDR2 SQIVND (reference sequence). The CDR3 is 18 residues long. The CDR3 protein is CASSMPRIAGETKDTQYF. The covered CDR3 bases are TGTGCCAGTAGTATGCCCAGGATTGCGGGAGAGACCAAAGATACG.

A word on this clone: The read ends 3 residues shy of where the CDR3 ends; the end is completed using the germline J gene. V gene TRBV5-1 combines with J gene TRBJ2-3, with D perhaps matching TRBD1 (5 bases). The CDR3 runs to 14 residues. The V gene's germline CDR1 is SGHRS and CDR2 YFSETQ. The germline V and J ends were trimmed by 6 bases and 0 bases, with 11 bases remaining between them. CDR3 loop: CASISDSSTDTQYF. The part of the CDR3 DNA that was read is TGCGCCAGCATAAGCGACAGTAGCACAGATACG.

The chain's CDR3 is CASSAVGTRGRELFF. The sequenced CDR3 bases are TGCGCCAGCAGCGCCGTCGGGACTAGGGGCCGGGAG. The V gene is TRBV5-1, the J gene TRBJ2-2; 8 nucleotides align to TRBD2. The read falls 3 residues short of the CDR3 end, and the missing part is taken from the germline J gene. CDR1 is SGHRS, CDR2 YFSETQ, per germline. J lost 9 bases, V lost 4 bases, and 11 bases had no gene match. This CDR3 contains 15 residues.

A note on this clone: The CDR3 goes on 3 residues after the read ends, and that part is filled in from the germline J gene. V usage is TRBV5-4 and J usage is TRBJ1-5; 7 bases match TRBD1. The CDR3 length is 15 residues. V lost 2 bases and J lost 5; bases outside the gene matches: 7. Germline CDR1 is SGHNT and CDR2 is YYREEE (reference sequence). The CDR3 spells CASSLGGHRDQPQHF. The part of the CDR3 DNA that was read is TGTGCCAGCAGCTTAGGGGGCCACAGGGATCAGCCC.

To note about this clone: From the germline J gene comes the end of the CDR3, since the read stops 3 residues before it. V usage is TRBV19 and J usage is TRBJ2-5; D might be TRBD2 (6 bases). Deletions cut 5 bases from V and 2 bases from J, with 9 bases between. Germline assignment: CDR1 LNHDA and CDR2 SQIVND (reference sequence). This CDR3 contains 13 residues. The CDR3 here is CASSVGLQETQYF. The part of the CDR3 DNA that was read is TGTGCCAGTAGTGTGGGACTGCAAGAGACC.

A word on this clone: The sequence runs out 3 residues before the end of the CDR3; the remainder is reconstructed from the germline J gene. The chain couples TRBV5-6 to TRBJ2-5, with TRBD1 matching over 7 bases. CDR1 and CDR2 from the germline V gene are SGHDT and YYEEEE. The CDR3 runs to 13 residues. V shed 4 bases and J 4 bases; nucleotides not matched to a gene: 4. Incomplete CDR3 DNA: TGTGCCAGCAGCCTCTCAGGGGGAGAGACC. Translation gives CASSLSGGET. The CDR3 reads in full as CASSLSGGETQYF.

About this clone: The CDR3 end falls 3 residues outside the read, so it is completed with the germline J gene. This sequence joins TRBV7-8 and TRBJ2-1; 9 bases agree with TRBD2. Per the germline V gene, CDR1 is SGHVS and CDR2 is FQNEAQ. The CDR3 totals 15 residues. With V trimmed by 5 bases and J by 2 bases, 4 bases remained unmatched. CDR3 sequence reads: CASSNSGRPYNEQFF. CDR3 DNA, as far as it was read: TGTGCCAGCAGCAATAGCGGGAGACCCTACAATGAG.

Note on this clone: The read is 3 residues too short to cover the CDR3 end, so that end is filled in from the germline J gene. The J gene is TRBJ1-1, the V gene TRBV12-3 or TRBV12-4, with D perhaps TRBD1 (6 bases). Deletions cut 2 bases from V and 0 bases from J, with 7 bases between. CDR3 length: 14 residues. The sequenced part of the CDR3 DNA is TGTGCCAGCAGTTTACAGGGGATGAACACTGAA. It specifies CASSLQGMNTE. The whole CDR3 region reads CASSLQGMNTEAFF.

Details on this clone: The read terminates 3 residues ahead of where the CDR3 ends, so the germline J gene completes it. The rearrangement joins TRBV2 to TRBJ1-5, with 7 bases lining up with TRBD1. The V gene's germline CDR1 is SNHLY and CDR2 FYNNEI. This CDR3 has 14 amino acids. J gave up 5 bases and V 9 bases, and 10 bases lay outside the gene matches. CDR3 DNA, as far as it was read: TGTGCCAGTACCGGGACAGAGATCTATCAGCCC. This sequence encodes CASTGTEIYQP. The complete CDR3 sequence is CASTGTEIYQPQHF.

In regard to this clone: The read is 3 residues too short to cover the CDR3 end, so that end is filled in from the germline J gene. The chain combines TRBV24-1 with TRBJ2-7; the match to TRBD1 covers 9 bases. V lost 9 bases to trimming and J lost 3 bases; unmatched junction nucleotides: 8. Germline V gene data show CDR1 as KGHDR and CDR2 as SFDVKD. There are 14 residues in the CDR3. The sequenced CDR3 bases are TGTGCCACCGAATCAGGACAGGGGAACTACGAG. Encoded protein: CATESGQGNYE. The entire CDR3 reads CATESGQGNYEQYF.

On this clone: The CDR3 goes on 3 residues after the read ends, and that part is filled in from the germline J gene. This chain links TRBV11-2 with TRBJ1-3; no reliable D call. V was shortened by 4 bases and J by 0 bases, with 7 bases between the two germline ends. Looked up from germline, CDR1 is SGHAT and CDR2 is FQNNGV. This CDR3 is 14 amino acids long. CDR3 DNA (partial): TGTGCCAGCAGCTCAACTTCCTCTGGAAACACC. Amino acids: CASSSTSSGNT. The whole CDR3 reads CASSSTSSGNTIYF.

Remarks on this clone: The read finishes 3 residues shy of the CDR3 end, and the germline J gene is used to complete it. V is TRBV6-2 or TRBV6-3 and J is TRBJ2-1; TRBD2 might be the D (5 bases). This CDR3 contains 13 residues. V was clipped by 4 bases and J by 6 bases, with 10 bases between them. The V gene's germline CDR1 is MNHEY and CDR2 SVGEGT. The CDR3 here is CASSSGLGNEQFF. The CDR3 bases that were read are TGTGCCAGCAGTTCCGGACTCGGCAATGAG.